Listed here are 15 T cell receptor beta chains from one sample, sequenced in a study of T cells in Graves' hyperthyroidism and ophthalmopathy. Amplification yielded TCR beta CDR3 regions, with RNA transcripts as the source. The primer set for the first-round RT-PCR of the TCR CDR3 was HTBI. TCRdb itself ran the multiplex PCR reads through MiXCR, one entry per CDR3 protein. The sample shows 490,000 or so distinct CDR3 sequences, about 15% of them seen only once. The sample was blood. The source is a woman aged 25 to 45 with Graves' ophthalmopathy.

This clonotype has a count of ten or more. This chain joins TRBV20-1 and TRBJ2-7; D could derive from TRBD1 or TRBD2 (5 bases each). The CDR3 has 13 residues. CDR1 DFQATT and CDR2 SNEGSKA come from the germline V gene (reference sequence). Trimming cost V 3 bases and J 4 bases, with 13 bases left between them. CDR3 region: CSASGDGSYEQYF. The CDR3, as DNA: TGCAGTGCTAGCGGGGACGGATCGTACGAGCAGTACTTC.

This clonotype was recorded at least ten times. V is TRBV6-2 or TRBV6-3 and J is TRBJ2-1, with a tentative D call TRBD2 (5 bases). The CDR3 sequence is 15 residues long. Looked up from germline, CDR1 is MNHEY and CDR2 is SVGEGT. V gave up 7 bases and J gave up 8 bases, with 21 bases separating them. Here the CDR3 DNA reads TGTGCCAGCACTCCCGGTCCGGGAACATTCGATGAGCAGTTCTTC. Protein: CASTPGPGTFDEQFF.

The rearrangement links TRBV19 to TRBJ1-2; D unclear. The CDR3 covers 13 residues. The V end lost 4 bases, the J end lost 6 bases, and 12 bases lay between the germline ends. CDR1 and CDR2 (germline): LNHDA, SQIVND (reference sequence). The CDR3 bases are TGTGCCAGTAGTACGGCAGGCGGGAATGGCTACACCTTC. Its protein product is CASSTAGGNGYTF.

This clonotype was recorded at least ten times. This chain links TRBV20-1 with TRBJ1-2; the D gene is possibly TRBD1 (6 bases). CDR3 length equals 12 residues. CDR1 and CDR2 from the germline V gene are DFQATT and SNEGSKA (reference sequence). Trimming left V 5 bases short and J 3 bases short, with 10 bases between. CDR3 nucleotides: TGCAGTGCTGCACAGGGCGACTATGGCTACACCTTC. Protein sequence: CSAAQGDYGYTF.

Only a few counts were recorded for this clonotype. This chain links TRBV7-2 with TRBJ1-1; D is perhaps TRBD1 (5 bases). The CDR3 consists of 13 residues. Trimming stripped 8 bases from V and 2 bases from J, with 12 bases between. The germline V gene encodes CDR1 SGHTA and CDR2 FQGNSA. The CDR3 DNA is TGTGCCAGCTTCCGCAGGGTCAACACTGAAGCTTTCTTT. Its translation: CASFRRVNTEAFF. Looking up the rest from reference TRBV7-2 and TRBJ1-1 gives the full variable domain: GAGVSQSPSNKVTEKGKDVELRCDPISGHTALYWYRQSLGQGLEFLIYFQGNSAPDKSGLPSDRFSAERTGGSVSTLTIQRTQQEDSAVYLCASFRRVNTEAFFGQGTRLTVV.

This clonotype was seen only a few times. The chain links TRBV6-2 or TRBV6-3 to TRBJ1-4; D is possibly TRBD1 (5 bases). The CDR3 has 15 residues. V lost 0 bases and J lost 7, with 12 bases in between. Germline V CDR1 and CDR2: MNHEY, SVGEGT. CDR3 residues: CASSYSWQGSEKLFF. Here the CDR3 DNA reads TGTGCCAGCAGTTACTCGTGGCAGGGCAGTGAAAAACTGTTTTTT.

This clonotype has ten or more counts. The chain has TRBV12-3 or TRBV12-4 and TRBJ2-4; D is ambiguous. CDR3 length equals 14 residues. Trimming removed 6 bases from V and 5 bases from J, with 14 bases in between. The CDR3 is CASSPASNQNIQYF. In DNA, the CDR3 is TGTGCCAGCAGCCCCGCATCGAACCAAAACATTCAGTACTTC.

Ten or more counts support this clonotype. This chain joins TRBV28 and TRBJ1-5; 10 nucleotides align to TRBD1. Per the germline V gene, CDR1 is MDHEN and CDR2 is SYDVKM. V shed 5 bases and J 6 bases; nucleotides not matched to a gene: 7. The length of the CDR3 is 15 residues. The CDR3: CASSITGTGVQPQHF. CDR3 in DNA: TGTGCCAGCAGTATAACCGGGACAGGGGTTCAGCCCCAGCATTTT.

The sample holds many counts of this clonotype. The chain combines TRBV6-2 or TRBV6-3 with TRBJ1-5, with a possible D match to TRBD1 (6 bases). Germline-derived CDR1 and CDR2 are MNHEY and SVGEGT. With 8 bases removed from V and 2 bases from J, the gap between germline ends came to 10 bases. The CDR3 consists of 13 residues. The CDR3: CASLAGGNQPQHF. CDR3 sequence (DNA): TGTGCCAGCCTGGCAGGGGGCAATCAGCCCCAGCATTTT.

V usage is TRBV6-2 or TRBV6-3 and J usage is TRBJ1-1; D unresolved. Germline lookup yields CDR1 MNHEY and CDR2 SVGEGT. Trimming cost V 2 bases and J 4 bases, with 8 bases left between them. CDR3 length: 13 amino acids. The CDR3 bases are TGTGCCAGCAGTTACAGGTGGGGCACTGAAGCTTTCTTT. Protein: CASSYRWGTEAFF.

This clonotype was seen a few times. This chain uses TRBV24-1 with TRBJ2-3; 12 positions match TRBD1. V lost 4 bases, J lost 5 bases, and 6 bases stayed unmatched. The CDR3 sequence is 16 residues long. Germline-derived CDR1 and CDR2 are KGHDR and SFDVKD. CDR3 sequence reads: CATSDLGTGGLDTQYF. The CDR3 DNA sequence: TGTGCCACCAGTGACCTCGGGACAGGGGGCTTAGATACGCAGTATTTT.

The chain has TRBV19 and TRBJ1-1; D not resolved. Per the germline V gene, CDR1 is LNHDA and CDR2 is SQIVND (reference sequence). V lost 3 bases to trimming and J lost 1 base, with 9 bases between them. The CDR3 sequence is 14 residues long. The CDR3 DNA is TGTGCCAGTAGTATTGGGAACGGGAACACTGAAGCTTTCTTT. Amino acid sequence: CASSIGNGNTEAFF.

This clonotype was detected ten times or more. J is TRBJ2-1 and V is TRBV7-9, with a tentative D call TRBD2 (6 bases). V lost 5 bases to trimming and J lost 7 bases, with 21 bases between them. Germline V gene data show CDR1 as SEHNR and CDR2 as FQNEAQ (reference sequence). The CDR3 totals 16 residues. The DNA for the CDR3 is TGTGCCAGCAGCCTCATAGCGGTTGCAGGCCAAAATGAGCAGTTCTTC. This translates into CASSLIAVAGQNEQFF.

Many counts were recorded for this clonotype. The CDR3 sequence is CASTQDRAGSFTNEQFF. The CDR3 DNA reads TGTGCCAGCACCCAGGACAGAGCTGGTTCGTTTACCAATGAGCAGTTCTTC. The genes are TRBV6-1 and TRBJ2-1; D possibly corresponds to TRBD1 (6 bases). Looked up from germline, CDR1 is MNHNS and CDR2 is SASEGT. The CDR3 is made up of 17 amino acids. Trimming took off 7 bases at V and 6 bases at J, with 25 bases between the two ends.

This chain connects TRBV10-3 to TRBJ2-2; 7 nucleotides agree with TRBD1. CDR1 and CDR2 from the germline V gene are ENHRY and SYGVKD. CDR3 length: 13 amino acids. Trimming at V came to 8 bases and at J to 7 bases, leaving 7 bases not matched to a gene. This CDR3 reads CAIHGTAHGELFF. The CDR3 DNA sequence: TGTGCCATCCACGGGACAGCCCACGGGGAGCTGTTTTTT.